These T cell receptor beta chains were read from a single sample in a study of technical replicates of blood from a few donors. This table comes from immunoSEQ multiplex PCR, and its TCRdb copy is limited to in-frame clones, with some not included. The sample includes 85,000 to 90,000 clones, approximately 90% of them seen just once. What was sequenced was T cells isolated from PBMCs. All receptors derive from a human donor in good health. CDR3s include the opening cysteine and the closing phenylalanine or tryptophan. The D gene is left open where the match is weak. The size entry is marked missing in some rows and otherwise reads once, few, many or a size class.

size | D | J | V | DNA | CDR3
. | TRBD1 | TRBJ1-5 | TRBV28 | TGTGCCAGCAGTTTGTACGGCGGACAGGATAGCAATCAGCCCCAGCATTTT | CASSLYGGQDSNQPQHF
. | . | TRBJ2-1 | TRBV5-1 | TGCGCCAGCAGCTTGATAGCGGACCCTACCAATGAGCAGTTCTTC | CASSLIADPTNEQFF
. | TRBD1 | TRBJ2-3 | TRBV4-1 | TGCGCCAGCAGCCACCTGAGACAGGGGAACACAGATACGCAGTATTTT | CASSHLRQGNTDTQYF
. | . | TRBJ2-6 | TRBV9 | TGTGCCAGCAGCGCCCCGATGGGACTCCACTCTGGGGCCAACGTCCTGACTTTC | CASSAPMGLHSGANVLTF
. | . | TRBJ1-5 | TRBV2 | TGTGCCAGCATGTCAGGCTGGGGCAATCAGCCCCAGCATTTT | CASMSGWGNQPQHF
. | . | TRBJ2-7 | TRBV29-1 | TGCAGCGCTAGGGTACAGGGCTCCTACGAGCAGTACTTC | CSARVQGSYEQYF
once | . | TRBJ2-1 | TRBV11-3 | TGTGCCAGCAGCAAAGCCAACGGGTTGGGCAATGAGCAGTTCTTC | CASSKANGLGNEQFF
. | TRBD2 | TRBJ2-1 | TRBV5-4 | TGTGCCAGCAGCTTGTTGGGACTAGCGGGGGGACCAAACTACAATGAGCAGTTCTTC | CASSLLGLAGGPNYNEQFF
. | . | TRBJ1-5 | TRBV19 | TGTGCCAGTAGTATCTGGGGGGAACAGCCCCAGCATTTT | CASSIWGEQPQHF
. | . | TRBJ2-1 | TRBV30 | TGTGCCTGGAGTGTAATGGGGGCCTCCCCCGGCAATGAGCAGTTCTTC | CAWSVMGASPGNEQFF
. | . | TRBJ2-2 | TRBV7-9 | TGTGCCAGCAGCGGTCCGGAGAGGGGGACCGGGGAGCTGTTTTTT | CASSGPERGTGELFF
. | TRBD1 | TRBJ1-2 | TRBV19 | TGTGCCAGTAGTCCCACCGGGACAGCGATTAACTATGGCTACACCTTC | CASSPTGTAINYGYTF
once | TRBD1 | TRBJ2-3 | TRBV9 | TGTGCCAGCAGCGTAGTAGGGACAGCCACAGATACGCAGTATTTT | CASSVVGTATDTQYF
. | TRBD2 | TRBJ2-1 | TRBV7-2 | TGTGCCAGCAGGCATCTAGCGGCCCCCTACAATGAGCAGTTCTTC | CASRHLAAPYNEQFF
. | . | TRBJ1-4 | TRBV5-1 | TGCGCCAGCAGCTTAAATCTTGAAAAACTGTTTTTT | CASSLNLEKLFF
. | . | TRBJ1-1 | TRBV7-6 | TGTGCCAGCAGCCTAACGGGGGGGATGAACACTGAAGCTTTCTTT | CASSLTGGMNTEAFF
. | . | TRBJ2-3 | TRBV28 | TGTGCCAGCAAGGCGGCTAGCACAGATACGCAGTATTTT | CASKAASTDTQYF
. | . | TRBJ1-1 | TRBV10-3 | TGTGCCATCAGACCCGGACAGAACACTGAAGCTTTCTTT | CAIRPGQNTEAFF
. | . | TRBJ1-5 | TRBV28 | TGTGCCAGCAACAGGGCTAGCAATCAGCCCCAGCATTTT | CASNRASNQPQHF
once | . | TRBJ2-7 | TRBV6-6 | TGTGCCAGCAGTTACACACTAACCGGGGAGCAGTACTTC | CASSYTLTGEQYF
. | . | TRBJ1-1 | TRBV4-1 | TGCGCCAGCAGCCAAGTACAGGGAAATGTGAACACTGAAGCTTTCTTT | CASSQVQGNVNTEAFF
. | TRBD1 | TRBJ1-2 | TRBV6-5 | TGTGCCAGCAGTTACTCAGGGGGCGACTATGGCTACACCTTC | CASSYSGGDYGYTF
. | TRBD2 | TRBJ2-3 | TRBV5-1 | TGCGCCAGCAGCGACGGACCGGGACTAGCGGCAGATACGCAGTATTTT | CASSDGPGLAADTQYF
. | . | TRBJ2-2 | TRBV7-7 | TGTGCTAGCAGCCCCATTTCCGGGAACACCGGGGAGCTGTTTTTT | CASSPISGNTGELFF
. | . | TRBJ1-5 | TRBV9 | TGTGCCAGCAGCGGAGGGGGAAGCAATCAGCCCCAGCATTTT | CASSGGGSNQPQHF
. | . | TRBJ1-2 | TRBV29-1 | TGCAGCGTTGTTTCCCCTCGGTACGCGGGGAGATATGGCTACACCTTC | CSVVSPRYAGRYGYTF
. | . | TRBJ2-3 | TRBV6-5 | TGTGCCAGCATGGGCGGGCCCTTCACAGATACGCAGTATTTT | CASMGGPFTDTQYF
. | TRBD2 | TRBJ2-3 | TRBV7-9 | TGTGCCAGCAGCTTAGCGCCCTTTAGGGAGGGAAGGGGCACAGATACGCAGTATTTT | CASSLAPFREGRGTDTQYF
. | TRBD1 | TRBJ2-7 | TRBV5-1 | TGCGCCAGCAGCCACGAAGGGACAGACTACGAGCAGTACTTC | CASSHEGTDYEQYF
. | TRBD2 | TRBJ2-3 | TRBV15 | TGTGCCACCAGCGGCGAAAGACTAGCGGGAGGGCGGGATACGCAGTATTTT | CATSGERLAGGRDTQYF
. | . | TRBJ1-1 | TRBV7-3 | TGTGCCAGCAGCTTAACCTACACTGAAGCTTTCTTT | CASSLTYTEAFF
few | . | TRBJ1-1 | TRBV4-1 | TGCGCCAGCAGCCGGACGGACAGGAACACTGAAGCTTTCTTT | CASSRTDRNTEAFF
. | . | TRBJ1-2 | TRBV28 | TGTGCCAGCAGTTTCGGGGGAGGGTATGGCTACACCTTC | CASSFGGGYGYTF
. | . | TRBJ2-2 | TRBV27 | TGTGCCAGCAGTTTAGCGCACACCGGGGAGCTGTTTTTT | CASSLAHTGELFF
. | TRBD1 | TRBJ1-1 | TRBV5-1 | TGCGCCAGCAGCTTCCACGGACAGGGAGGGATCACTGAAGCTTTCTTT | CASSFHGQGGITEAFF
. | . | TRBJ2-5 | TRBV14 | TGTGCCAGCAGCCATAGTGCCGAGACCCAGTACTTC | CASSHSAETQYF
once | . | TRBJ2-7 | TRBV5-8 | TGTGCCAGCAGCCGGGGACTGCGGGAGCAGTACTTC | CASSRGLREQYF
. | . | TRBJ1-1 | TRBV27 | TGTGCCAGCAGTGAAACCAGGGGAGTTACTGAAGCTTTCTTT | CASSETRGVTEAFF
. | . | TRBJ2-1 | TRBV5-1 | TGCGCCAGCAGCTTTAGTCCTACTAGCCCGAATAATGAGCAGTTCTTC | CASSFSPTSPNNEQFF
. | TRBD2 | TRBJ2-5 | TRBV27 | TGTGCCAGCAGTCCCACTAGCGGGGCCTATCTCGGAGAGACCCAGTACTTC | CASSPTSGAYLGETQYF
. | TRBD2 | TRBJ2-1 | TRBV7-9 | TGTGCCAGCAGCTTCAGCGGGAGCACCTACAATGAGCAGTTCTTC | CASSFSGSTYNEQFF
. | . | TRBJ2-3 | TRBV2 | TGTGCCAGCAGTGAAGCGCCCCGGGGGACAGATACGCAGTATTTT | CASSEAPRGTDTQYF
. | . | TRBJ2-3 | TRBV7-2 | TGTGCCAGCAGCCGGAGGGGCGATACGCAGTATTTT | CASSRRGDTQYF
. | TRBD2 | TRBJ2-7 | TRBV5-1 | TGCGCCAGCAGCTTAGGGACTAGTTTTTCCGAGCAGTACTTC | CASSLGTSFSEQYF
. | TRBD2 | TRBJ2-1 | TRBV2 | TGTGCCAGCAGTGAACGGGGCGGGAGGGCCCCGGTTGAGCAGTTCTTC | CASSERGGRAPVEQFF
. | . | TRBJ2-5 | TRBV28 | TGTGCCAGCAGTTCCCAACCCTCTGCGTACCAAGAGACCCAGTACTTC | CASSSQPSAYQETQYF
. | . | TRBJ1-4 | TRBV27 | TGTGCCAGCAGTTTTAGTTCTGCAACTAATGAAAAACTGTTTTTT | CASSFSSATNEKLFF
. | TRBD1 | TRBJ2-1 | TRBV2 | TGTGCCAGCAGTGAAGAGACAGGGTCGGATGAGCAGTTCTTC | CASSEETGSDEQFF
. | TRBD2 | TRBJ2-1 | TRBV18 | TGTGCCAGCTCATCCTCCGCTAGCGGGAGGAATGAGCAGTTCTTC | CASSSSASGRNEQFF
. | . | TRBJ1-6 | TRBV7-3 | TGTGCCAGCAGCTTAAACTCGGCAGGGAAAAATTCACCCCTCCACTTT | CASSLNSAGKNSPLHF
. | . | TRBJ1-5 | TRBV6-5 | TGTGCCAGCAGTTACCGGGAGGATCGGCCCCAGCATTTT | CASSYREDRPQHF
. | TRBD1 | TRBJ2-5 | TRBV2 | TGTGCCAGCAGTGAATTTTGGGACAGGGCAAGAGAGACCCAGTACTTC | CASSEFWDRARETQYF
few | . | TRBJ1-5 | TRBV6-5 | TGTGCCAGCAGCTCCCGACAGGACAATCAGCCCCAGCATTTT | CASSSRQDNQPQHF
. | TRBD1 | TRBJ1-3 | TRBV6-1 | TGTGCCAGCAGTGCAGGACAGGGGGCCGGAAACACCATATATTTT | CASSAGQGAGNTIYF
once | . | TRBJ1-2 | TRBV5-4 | TGTGCCAGCAGCTTGGAACAGGCGGTTAGCTATGGCTACACCTTC | CASSLEQAVSYGYTF